The 22 T cell receptor beta chains below come from one sample, sequenced in a study of metastatic and nonmetastatic thyroid tumors. Treatment of any kind had been given to no patient before thyroid surgery. MiXCR was used by TCRdb to re-call the PCR reads. Of over 35,000 clones in the sample, about a sixth were seen once. Sequencing was performed on tumor tissue. The receptors stem from a female donor with papillary thyroid cancer or a benign thyroid nodule (not recorded which). Some clones in this sample may be carry-over from other donors' samples.

The chain employs TRBV11-1 and TRBJ2-1; 9 bases fit TRBD2. The CDR3 consists of 15 residues. V was clipped by 0 bases and J by 8 bases; unmatched bases: 5. Germline values: CDR1 SGHAT, CDR2 FQDESV (reference sequence). CDR3 sequence: CASSLAREGQDEQFF. For the CDR3, the DNA is TGTGCCAGCAGCTTAGCGCGGGAGGGCCAGGATGAGCAGTTCTTC.

This clone came up many times. The chain joins TRBV20-1 to TRBJ2-1; D remains unclear. The germline V and J ends were trimmed by 7 bases and 7 bases, with 11 bases remaining between them. Germline V gene data show CDR1 as DFQATT and CDR2 as SNEGSKA (reference sequence). CDR3 size: 11 residues. CDR3 loop: CSVQGGNEQFF. For the CDR3, the DNA is TGCAGTGTACAAGGTGGAAATGAGCAGTTCTTC.

This clone turned up a few times. A read error may be the cause here, since a much bigger clone is one base away. This chain joins TRBV7-6 and TRBJ1-3; D ambiguous. The germline CDR1 and CDR2 sequences are SGHVS and FNYEAQ. With 1 base removed from V and 2 bases from J, the gap between germline ends came to 9 bases. This CDR3 is 15 amino acids long. CDR3 residues: CASSLGTCAGNTIYF. The CDR3 bases are TGTGCCAGCAGCTTAGGCACATGCGCTGGAAACACCATATATTTT.

This clone was detected a few times. One base away lies a much larger clone, so this may be a sequencing read error. Other DNA sequences in this sample translate to the same CDR3. The V and J genes are TRBV4-1 and TRBJ2-2, with D uncertain. The germline CDR1 and CDR2 sequences are MGHRA and YSYEKL. V lost 0 bases, J lost 4 bases, and 9 bases lay in between. This CDR3 has 15 residues. In DNA form, the CDR3 reads TGCGCCAGCAGCCAAGAAGGTACAGTCACCGGGGAGCTGTTTTTT. Translating gives CASSQEGTVTGELFF.

The sample holds many counts of this clone. V usage is TRBV11-1 and J usage is TRBJ2-2, with D maybe TRBD1 (6 bases). V dropped 1 base and J dropped 2 bases, with 11 bases sitting between them. The V gene's germline CDR1 is SGHAT and CDR2 FQDESV (reference sequence). The CDR3 is 16 amino acids. The CDR3 spells CASSLGRTANTGELFF. The CDR3 DNA reads TGTGCCAGCAGCTTAGGAAGGACAGCCAACACCGGGGAGCTGTTTTTT.

The chain carries TRBV20-1 and TRBJ2-7, with TRBD1 identical over 9 bases. V shed 6 bases and J 4 bases; nucleotides not matched to a gene: 7. The germline V gene has CDR1 DFQATT and CDR2 SNEGSKA (reference sequence). The CDR3 covers 13 residues. The CDR3: CSARDRVVYEQYF. The DNA for the CDR3 is TGCAGTGCCCGGGACAGGGTTGTATACGAGCAGTACTTC.

There are many counts of this clone. V gene TRBV27 combines with J gene TRBJ2-7; 8 positions match TRBD2. This CDR3 region has 15 residues. The trim removed 5 bases at V and 2 bases at J, leaving 8 bases unmatched. Germline loops: CDR1 MNHEY, CDR2 SMNVEV (reference sequence). The chain's CDR3 is CASSQEREYPYEQYF. The CDR3 DNA reads TGTGCCAGCAGTCAAGAGCGGGAGTACCCCTACGAGCAGTACTTC.

This clone was counted at least ten times. The chain links TRBV5-1 to TRBJ1-5; no firm D call. The CDR3 contains 15 residues. Trimming removed 0 bases at V and 2 bases at J, with 9 bases between. Germline V gives CDR1 SGHRS, CDR2 YFSETQ. CDR3: CASSLGVGGNQPQHF. CDR3 DNA: TGCGCCAGCAGCTTGGGGGTTGGAGGCAATCAGCCCCAGCATTTT.

This clone was detected many times. The J gene is TRBJ1-1, the V gene TRBV5-1; perhaps TRBD1 as D (6 bases). With 3 bases removed from V and 10 bases from J, the gap between germline ends came to 13 bases. CDR1 is SGHRS, CDR2 YFSETQ, per germline. The CDR3 is made up of 12 amino acids. The CDR3 region has the DNA TGCGCCAGCAGCTCCGAGGGGGTAGGAGCTTTCTTT. It translates to CASSSEGVGAFF.

This clone was counted at least ten times. CDR3 sequence reads: CASSFIGGTEAFF. As DNA, the CDR3 is TGTGCCAGCAGTTTCATAGGGGGCACTGAAGCTTTCTTT. The rearrangement joins TRBV28 to TRBJ1-1, with D possibly matching TRBD1 (6 bases). V was shortened by 3 bases and J by 4 bases, with 9 bases between the two germline ends. The CDR3 is made up of 13 amino acids. The V gene's germline CDR1 is MDHEN and CDR2 SYDVKM. The full variable domain, its missing parts supplied by reference TRBV28 and TRBJ1-1, is DVKVTQSSRYLVKRTGEKVFLECVQDMDHENMFWYRQDPGLGLRLIYFSYDVKMKEKGDIPEGYSVSREKKERFSLILESASTNQTSMYLCASSFIGGTEAFFGQGTRLTVV.

The V call is TRBV27, the J call TRBJ1-2; D might be TRBD1 (6 bases). CDR3 length: 20 amino acids. In germline, CDR1 is MNHEY, CDR2 SMNVEV (reference sequence). V shed 0 bases and J shed 5 bases, with 28 bases lying between them. The CDR3 sequence: CASSLSTTYRDPLSKYGYTF. Here the CDR3 DNA reads TGTGCCAGCAGTTTATCCACTACCTACAGGGACCCATTATCGAAGTATGGCTACACCTTC.

Worth noting for this clone: This sequence may be a read error, since a much larger clone differs from it by one base. The chain couples TRBV5-4 to TRBJ2-6; D ambiguous. The germline V and J ends were trimmed by 4 bases and 0 bases, with 8 bases remaining between them. The CDR3 runs to 15 residues. Germline CDR1 SGHNT, CDR2 YYREEE (reference sequence). Here the CDR3 DNA reads TGTGCCAGCAGCAATTACAACTCTGGGGCCAACGTCCTGACTTTC. Translation: CASSNYNSGANVLTF.

A word on this clone: The missing conserved phenylalanine or tryptophan at the end of this CDR3 makes a read error likely. V usage is TRBV7-3 and J usage is TRBJ2-1; TRBD2 is a possible D gene (5 bases). Trimming removed 2 bases from V and 7 bases from J, with 18 bases in between. The CDR3 runs to 16 residues. Germline V gene lookup returns CDR1 SGHTA and CDR2 FQGTGA. The CDR3 DNA is TGTGCCAGCAGCTTAGGGAGAGGGAGAGTCTCAAATGAGCAGTTCCTC. Its translation: CASSLGRGRVSNEQFL.

In this sample, this clone turned up many times. The rearrangement uses TRBV6-5 and TRBJ1-5, with 10 positions matching TRBD1. With V trimmed by 0 bases and J by 7 bases, 3 bases remained unmatched. CDR1 is MNHEY, CDR2 SVGAGI, per germline. The CDR3 sequence is 15 residues long. CDR3 DNA sequence: TGTGCCAGCAGTTACTCGGGACAGGGGAACCAGCCCCAGCATTTT. Its protein product is CASSYSGQGNQPQHF.

Many counts were recorded for this clone. Other DNA sequences from this sample encode an identical CDR3 as well. The rearrangement links TRBV27 to TRBJ2-3; weak D call: TRBD1 (5 bases). The CDR3 contains 18 residues. Trimming removed 2 bases at V and 2 bases at J, with 20 bases between. Per the germline V gene, CDR1 is MNHEY and CDR2 is SMNVEV (reference sequence). This chain's CDR3 is CASSLLGPGRSFTDTQYF. For the CDR3, the DNA is TGTGCCAGCAGTTTACTCGGACCAGGGCGCTCTTTCACAGATACGCAGTATTTT.

Notes on this clone: This may stem from a read error, because a much larger clone lies one nucleotide away. This specimen includes other DNA sequences encoding the same CDR3. The chain carries TRBV9 and TRBJ2-7, with D possibly called TRBD1 or TRBD2 (5 bases each). The CDR3 runs 14 residues. V lost 5 bases, J lost 3 bases, and 15 bases lay in between. The germline CDR1 and CDR2 sequences are SGDLS and YYNGEE. The CDR3 DNA reads as TGTGCCAGCAGTGTAAGGGTGGGGGTCTACGAGCAGTACTTC. Protein product: CASSVRVGVYEQYF. Full variable domain (missing parts from reference TRBV9 and TRBJ2-7): DSGVTQTPKHLITATGQRVTLRCSPRSGDLSVYWYQQSLDQGLQFLIQYYNGEERAKGNILERFSAQQFPDLHSELNLSSLELGDSALYFCASSVRVGVYEQYFGPGTRLTVT.

This clone was detected many times. The chain links TRBV5-1 to TRBJ1-4; 8 bases are shared with TRBD1. The CDR3 length is 16 residues. Germline-derived CDR1 and CDR2 are SGHRS and YFSETQ. V trimming: 3 bases; J trimming: 4 bases; junction bases outside the gene matches: 8. The CDR3 region is CASSSWGTGINEKLFF. The CDR3 DNA follows: TGCGCCAGCAGCTCGTGGGGGACAGGCATTAATGAAAAACTGTTTTTT.

This clone was detected many times. J is TRBJ1-5 and V is TRBV5-5; 9 nucleotides align to TRBD1. J gave up 6 bases and V 2 bases, and 6 bases lay outside the gene matches. This CDR3 spans 15 amino acids. Germline V gene data show CDR1 as SGHKS and CDR2 as YYEKEE (reference sequence). CDR3 sequence (DNA): TGTGCCAGCAGCTTAGTTTTGACAGGGGGTCAGCCCCAGCATTTT. Its translation is CASSLVLTGGQPQHF.

This clone appeared many times. The rearrangement joins TRBV9 to TRBJ1-1; no clear D. CDR1 is SGDLS and CDR2 is YYNGEE in the germline V gene. The V end lost 3 bases, the J end lost 3 bases, and 9 bases lay between the germline ends. The CDR3 is 13 residues long. This CDR3 reads CASSDESDTEAFF. The CDR3 nucleotides are TGTGCCAGCAGCGACGAATCGGACACTGAAGCTTTCTTT.

This clone showed up many times. This chain uses TRBV6-1 with TRBJ1-2, with D perhaps matching TRBD1 (5 bases). V shed 5 bases and J shed 9 bases, with 22 bases lying between them. Germline V CDR1 and CDR2: MNHNS, SASEGT. The CDR3 length is 15 residues. The CDR3 reads CASSPGQGGNYRYTF. DNA for the CDR3: TGTGCCAGCAGTCCGGGGCAGGGAGGAAACTACCGCTACACCTTC.

This clone was observed at least ten times. One base away lies a much larger clone, so this may be a sequencing read error. The sample has other DNA sequences that encode this CDR3 too. The rearrangement links TRBV12-3 or TRBV12-4 to TRBJ1-1; a weak D match, TRBD1 (5 bases). The CDR3 is 13 amino acids. The CDR3: CASRLGVNTEAFF. The CDR3 DNA is TGTGCCAGCAGATTAGGGGTGAACACTGAAGCCTTCTTT.

Only a few counts were recorded for this clone. J is TRBJ2-2 and V is TRBV28; D is possibly TRBD2 (6 bases). Germline CDR1 and CDR2: MDHEN and SYDVKM. V gave up 7 bases and J gave up 6 bases, with 9 bases separating them. CDR3 size: 12 residues. This chain's CDR3 is CASKGTAGELFF. CDR3 sequence (DNA): TGTGCCAGCAAAGGGACTGCCGGGGAGCTGTTTTTT.